This T cell receptor beta chain is drawn from a study of blood T cell repertoires in COVID-19. Data came from immunoSEQ multiplex PCR; TCRdb stores just in-frame clones and leaves some out. The sample records tens of thousands of clones, about 81% being singletons. V lost 3 bases to trimming and J lost 3 bases, with 8 bases between them. The CDR3 covers 13 residues. The germline gives CDR1 SGHVS, CDR2 FQNEAQ. The chain recombines TRBV7-8 with TRBJ2-5; no reliable D call. The sequenced sample consisted of peripheral blood. The clonotype was recovered from a woman in her 70s with COVID-19, enrolled during active disease. The CDR3 nucleotides are TGTGCCAGCAGCTTTTACGGAGAAGAGACCCAGTACTTC. Its translation is CASSFYGEETQYF.